This T cell receptor (beta chain) was recovered during a study of graft-versus-host responses after intestinal transplantation. For the study at large: Once they had received anti-thymocyte globulin induction, all recipients took tacrolimus and steroids for about three years.

Note on this clone: No antigen is known for it.

The study, taken as a whole, reports: With peak circulating GvH clone levels came an association with early post-transplant HvG declines. The authors found GvH clones in recipient marrow, some appearing first in ileum or blood.

The V and J ends lost 6 bases and 3 bases, in that order; junction bases with no gene match: 4. The germline CDR1 and CDR2 sequences are MNHNS and SASEGT. The CDR3 spans 14 residues. Using immunoSEQ multiplex PCR, the repertoire was profiled, and TCRdb retains in-frame clones only, with some absent. Among approximately 100,000 clones, roughly 82% were seen once, and the ten largest hold around 1.4%. This specimen was PBMCs, taken 255 days after intestinal transplant. The source is a human patient who received an intestinal transplant, so some T cells may come from the graft donor. This chain joins TRBV6-1 and TRBJ2-1; 8 nucleotides align to TRBD1. DNA of the CDR3: TGTGCCAGCAGCCGACAGGGGAGCTACAATGAGCAGTTCTTC. Translation: CASSRQGSYNEQFF.